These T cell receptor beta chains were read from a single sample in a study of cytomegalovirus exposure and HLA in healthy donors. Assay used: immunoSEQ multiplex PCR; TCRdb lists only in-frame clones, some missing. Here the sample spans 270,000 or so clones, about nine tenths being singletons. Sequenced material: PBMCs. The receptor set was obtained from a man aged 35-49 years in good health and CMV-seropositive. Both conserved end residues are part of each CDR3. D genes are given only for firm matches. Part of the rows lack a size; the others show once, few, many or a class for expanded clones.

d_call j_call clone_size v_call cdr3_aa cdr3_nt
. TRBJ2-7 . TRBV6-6 CASSPQLSSYEQYF TGTGCCAGCAGTCCGCAACTATCCTCCTACGAGCAGTACTTC
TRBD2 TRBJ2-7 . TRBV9 CASSVDRTSGAYEQYF TGTGCCAGCAGCGTAGACAGGACTAGCGGAGCCTACGAGCAGTACTTC
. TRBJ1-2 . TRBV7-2 CASSSDWEGYGYTF TGTGCCAGCAGCTCGGATTGGGAGGGCTATGGCTACACCTTC
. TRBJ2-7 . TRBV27 CASSPLGRGYYEQYF TGTGCCAGCAGTCCCCTAGGCCGGGGTTACTACGAGCAGTACTTC
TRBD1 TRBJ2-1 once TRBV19 CASSQGAGEQFF TGTGCCAGTAGCCAGGGGGCCGGTGAGCAGTTCTTC
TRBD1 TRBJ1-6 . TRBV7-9 CASSLGTGQSPLHF TGTGCCAGCAGCTTAGGGACAGGGCAATCACCCCTCCACTTT
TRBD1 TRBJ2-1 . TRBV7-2 CASSLAGQANNEQFF TGTGCCAGCAGCTTAGCGGGACAGGCTAACAATGAGCAGTTCTTC
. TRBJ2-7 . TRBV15 CATSRDSRYEQYF TGTGCCACCAGCAGAGATAGTCGGTACGAGCAGTACTTC
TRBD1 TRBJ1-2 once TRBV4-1 CASSQGQGGLYGYTF TGCGCCAGCAGCCAAGGACAGGGAGGCCTCTATGGCTACACCTTC
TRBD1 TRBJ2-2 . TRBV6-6 CASSYGTGDFGELFF TGTGCCAGCAGTTACGGGACAGGGGATTTCGGGGAGCTGTTTTTT
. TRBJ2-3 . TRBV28 CASSRAAGGMATQYF TGTGCCAGCAGCCGCGCGGCTGGTGGTATGGCAACGCAGTATTTT
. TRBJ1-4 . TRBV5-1 CASSLTDNEKLFF TGCGCCAGCAGCTTGACAGATAATGAAAAACTGTTTTTT
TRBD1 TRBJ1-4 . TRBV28 CASWSTGGRKLFF TGTGCCAGCTGGTCCACAGGGGGGAGAAAACTGTTTTTT
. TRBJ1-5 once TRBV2 CASRGAGRGGAQPQHF TGTGCCAGCAGGGGGGCGGGACGGGGGGGGGCTCAGCCCCAGCATTTT
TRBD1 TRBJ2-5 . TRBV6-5 CASSYRTGGVSETQYF TGTGCCAGCAGTTACAGGACAGGGGGAGTTTCGGAGACCCAGTACTTC
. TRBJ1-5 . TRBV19 CASSPQGGGRSNQPQHF TGTGCCAGTAGTCCACAAGGTGGAGGGCGTAGCAATCAGCCCCAGCATTTT
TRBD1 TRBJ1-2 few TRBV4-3 CASSQESRTGDYGYTF TGCGCCAGCAGCCAAGAATCCCGGACAGGGGACTATGGCTACACCTTC
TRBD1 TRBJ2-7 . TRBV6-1 CASSEPGQGSIEQYF TGTGCCAGCAGTGAACCGGGACAGGGGTCCATCGAGCAGTACTTC
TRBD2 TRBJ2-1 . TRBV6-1 CASSEFVGGRSNEQFF TGTGCCAGCAGTGAATTTGTCGGCGGGAGGTCAAATGAGCAGTTCTTC
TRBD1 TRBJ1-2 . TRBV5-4 CASSLDRGLGGYTF TGTGCCAGCAGCTTGGACAGGGGCCTGGGCGGCTACACCTTC